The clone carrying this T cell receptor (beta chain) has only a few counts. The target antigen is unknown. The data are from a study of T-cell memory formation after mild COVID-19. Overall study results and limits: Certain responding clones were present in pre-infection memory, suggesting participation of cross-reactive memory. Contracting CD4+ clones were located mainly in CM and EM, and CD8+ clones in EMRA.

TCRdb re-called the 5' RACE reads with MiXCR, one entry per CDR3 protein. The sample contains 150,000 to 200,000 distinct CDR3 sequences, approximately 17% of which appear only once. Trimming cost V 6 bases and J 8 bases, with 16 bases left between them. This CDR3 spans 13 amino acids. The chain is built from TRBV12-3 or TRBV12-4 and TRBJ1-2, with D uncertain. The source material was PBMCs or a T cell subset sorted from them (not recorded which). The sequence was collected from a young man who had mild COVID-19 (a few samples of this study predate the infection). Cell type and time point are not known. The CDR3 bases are TGTGCCAGCAGAGCGGAACCCTCCGGCGGCTACACCTTC. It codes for CASRAEPSGGYTF.